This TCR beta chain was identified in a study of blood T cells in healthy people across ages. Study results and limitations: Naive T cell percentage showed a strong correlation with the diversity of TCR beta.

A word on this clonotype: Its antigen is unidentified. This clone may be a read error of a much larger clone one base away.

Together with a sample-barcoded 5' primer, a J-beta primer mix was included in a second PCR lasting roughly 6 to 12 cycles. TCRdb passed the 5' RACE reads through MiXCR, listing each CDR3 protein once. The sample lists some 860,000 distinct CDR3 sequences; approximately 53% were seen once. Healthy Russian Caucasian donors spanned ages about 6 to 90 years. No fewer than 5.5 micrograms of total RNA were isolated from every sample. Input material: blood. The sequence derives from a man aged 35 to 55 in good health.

CDR3 residues: CASSLNPEHLAYEQYF. The CDR3 DNA sequence: TGTGCCAGCAGCTTGAACCCGGAGCATCTTGCCTACGAGCAGTACTTC. The V and J genes are TRBV7-8 and TRBJ2-7; D gene uncertain. Deletions cut 3 bases from V and 2 bases from J, with 17 bases between. The CDR3 contains 16 residues. Germline V lookup: CDR1 SGHVS, CDR2 FQNEAQ.